Following are 3 T cell receptor beta chains from one sample sequenced in a study of blood T cell repertoires in COVID-19. Method: immunoSEQ multiplex PCR; TCRdb's copy keeps in-frame clones and lacks some. Seen here are over 200,000 clones, 70% to 90% observed once, and the top ten hold less than 3.5%. Sequenced sample: peripheral blood. The receptors come from a man younger than 45 with COVID-19, enrolled during active disease.

The chain joins TRBV25-1 to TRBJ1-5, with a tentative D call TRBD1 (5 bases). Germline V CDR1 and CDR2: MGHDK, SYGVNS. The V end was cut by 2 bases, the J end by 12 bases, with 14 bases between. The CDR3 sequence is 13 residues long. The CDR3 loop reads CASSELDTSNQHF. In DNA, the CDR3 is TGTGCCAGCAGTGAACTGGACACCAGCAACCAGCATTTT. Filled out from reference TRBV25-1 and TRBJ1-5, the complete variable domain reads EADIYQTPRYLVIGTGKKITLECSQTMGHDKMYWYQQDPGMELHLIHYSYGVNSTEKGDLSSESTVSRIRTEHFPLTLESARPSHTSQYLCASSELDTSNQHFGDGTRLSIL.

The chain employs TRBV11-2 and TRBJ2-7; possibly TRBD1 for D (6 bases). V was trimmed by 5 bases and J by 5 bases, leaving 16 bases between them. There are 14 residues in the CDR3. The germline CDR1 and CDR2 sequences are SGHAT and FQNNGV. The CDR3, as DNA: TGTGCCAGCAGCCCACAGACAGGTTTGAACGAGCAGTACTTC. It codes for CASSPQTGLNEQYF.

Here the CDR3 DNA reads TGTGCCAGTAGTATCGCGGGGCCGGAGCTGTTTTTT. Residues: CASSIAGPELFF. This rearrangement joins TRBV19 to TRBJ2-2; perhaps TRBD2 as D (6 bases). Germline CDR1 is LNHDA and CDR2 is SQIVND (reference sequence). The CDR3 is 12 residues long. V was trimmed by 3 bases and J by 10 bases, leaving 9 bases between them.